The 27 T cell receptor beta chains below come from one sample, sequenced in a study of blood T cell repertoires in COVID-19. Here immunoSEQ multiplex PCR was the method, and the copy in TCRdb shows in-frame clones only, minus some. The repertoire holds fewer than 450,000 clones, with 90% as singletons. Material for sequencing was PBMCs or T cells enriched from blood (not recorded which). Receptors were obtained from a man between 18 and 35 years old who had recovered from COVID-19.

A remark on this clone: No conserved phenylalanine or tryptophan is present at the end of the CDR3, so a read error is the likely explanation. It is unclear where the CDR3 begins or ends on the DNA, so no DNA is shown, and the CDR3 is as TCRdb lists it. The chain combines TRBV12-3 or TRBV12-4 with TRBJ2-7; TRBD1 reflects the table's D call only, with no check against the DNA. The CDR3 length is 10 residues, termini included. The CDR3 loop is CASSFNQGDL.

The V and J genes are TRBV9 and TRBJ2-3; 9 positions agree with TRBD2. Looked up from germline, CDR1 is SGDLS and CDR2 is YYNGEE. The CDR3 extends over 15 amino acids. Trimming took 6 bases from V and 2 from J; bases not matched to a gene: 7. CDR3 sequence: CASTPTSGDTDTQYF. CDR3 in DNA: TGTGCCAGCACCCCGACTAGCGGAGACACAGATACGCAGTATTTT. The whole variable domain, remainder taken from reference TRBV9 and TRBJ2-3, is DSGVTQTPKHLITATGQRVTLRCSPRSGDLSVYWYQQSLDQGLQFLIQYYNGEERAKGNILERFSAQQFPDLHSELNLSSLELGDSALYFCASTPTSGDTDTQYFGPGTRLTVL.

The V call is TRBV27, the J call TRBJ2-1, with 8 positions matching TRBD2. Germline V gene data show CDR1 as MNHEY and CDR2 as SMNVEV (reference sequence). The V gene end was trimmed by 6 bases and the J gene end by 6 bases; junction bases not matched to a gene: 4. The CDR3 totals 13 residues. The CDR3 loop reads CASSGTRGNEQFF. CDR3 coding DNA: TGTGCCAGCAGCGGGACTAGGGGCAATGAGCAGTTCTTC.

The genes are TRBV11-2 and TRBJ1-1; 8 bases match TRBD1. V was pared by 1 base and J by 6 bases, with 10 bases of the junction left unmatched. CDR1 SGHAT and CDR2 FQNNGV come from the germline V gene. This CDR3 contains 16 residues. CDR3 loop: CASSLGTGTGLAEAFF. The CDR3 region has the DNA TGTGCCAGCAGCTTAGGAACCGGGACAGGTCTCGCTGAAGCTTTCTTT. Based on the CDR3 plus reference TRBV11-2 and TRBJ1-1, the full variable domain is EAGVAQSPRYKIIEKRQSVAFWCNPISGHATLYWYQQILGQGPKLLIQFQNNGVVDDSQLPKDRFSAERLKGVDSTLKIQPAKLEDSAVYLCASSLGTGTGLAEAFFGQGTRLTVV.

This clone has just a few counts. V is TRBV4-2 and J is TRBJ2-7, with 11 bases identical to TRBD2. Per the germline V gene, CDR1 is LGHNA and CDR2 is YNFKEQ. With 0 bases clipped from V and 6 bases from J, the junction kept 16 bases outside the gene matches. The CDR3 spans 19 residues. This CDR3 is CASSQDLNAQLAGAAEQYF. The CDR3 nucleotides are TGTGCCAGCAGCCAAGATTTGAATGCCCAACTAGCGGGAGCTGCCGAGCAGTACTTC.

V and J are TRBV11-2 and TRBJ1-6; TRBD1 matches 10 bases. This CDR3 contains 15 residues. The V segment lost 3 bases and the J segment 8 bases; nucleotides outside the gene matches: 4. From germline, CDR1 is SGHAT and CDR2 FQNNGV. In DNA, the CDR3 is TGTGCCAGCAGCTTGACAGGGGGCGCTTATTCACCCCTCCACTTT. Amino acids: CASSLTGGAYSPLHF.

The V and J genes are TRBV7-3 and TRBJ2-1; the D gene is possibly TRBD2 (5 bases). The germline CDR1 and CDR2 sequences are SGHTA and FQGTGA. This CDR3 comprises 13 residues. Trimming took 2 bases from V and 10 from J, leaving 12 bases between them. CDR3 DNA: TGTGCCAGCAGCTTAGGAGGTGTGTTAGAGCAGTTCTTC. Translation: CASSLGGVLEQFF.

This rearrangement joins TRBV19 to TRBJ2-2; 7 bases line up with TRBD2. Looked up from germline, CDR1 is LNHDA and CDR2 is SQIVND (reference sequence). The CDR3 runs to 12 residues. V lost 4 bases, J lost 8 bases, and 1 base stayed unmatched. The CDR3 DNA is TGTGCCAGTAGTACACTAGCGGGGGAGCTGTTTTTT. Its protein product is CASSTLAGELFF. Using reference TRBV19 and TRBJ2-2 for the parts outside the CDR3, the full variable domain is DGGITQSPKYLFRKEGQNVTLSCEQNLNHDAMYWYRQDPGQGLRLIYYSQIVNDFQKGDIAEGYSVSREKKESFPLTVTSAQKNPTAFYLCASSTLAGELFFGEGSRLTVL.

This chain connects TRBV10-1 to TRBJ1-1; a weak D match, TRBD1 (6 bases). Trimming removed 6 bases at V and 11 bases at J, with 19 bases between. There are 13 residues in the CDR3. Germline V CDR1 and CDR2: WNHNN, SYGVQD (reference sequence). The CDR3 protein is CASSGSGTMTAFF. CDR3 in DNA: TGCGCCAGCAGCGGATCCGGGACAATGACGGCTTTCTTT.

This clone was observed a single time. This rearrangement joins TRBV7-9 to TRBJ1-4, with TRBD1 matching 8 bases. Germline CDR1 SEHNR, CDR2 FQNEAQ (reference sequence). There are 16 residues in the CDR3. The ends lost 2 bases at V and 5 bases at J; junction bases unmatched: 7. The CDR3 DNA sequence: TGTGCCAGCAGCTTACTATCCCGACAGGGGAATGAAAAACTGTTTTTT. Its protein is CASSLLSRQGNEKLFF.

This clone has a handful of counts. V is TRBV3-1 (or the pseudogene TRBV3-2) and J is TRBJ1-2, with a tentative D call TRBD1 (6 bases). The V gene lost 4 bases and the J gene lost 4 bases, with 16 bases spanning the gap. In germline, CDR1 is LGHDT, CDR2 YNNKEL (reference sequence). The CDR3 totals 15 residues. This CDR3 is CASSRPTGGSYGYTF. The CDR3 DNA follows: TGTGCCAGCAGCCGCCCGACGGGGGGCAGCTATGGCTACACCTTC.

The chain employs TRBV5-1 and TRBJ1-5; D ambiguous. The CDR3 extends over 14 amino acids. V lost 0 bases and J 6 bases, leaving 10 bases between the germline ends. Germline lookup yields CDR1 SGHRS and CDR2 YFSETQ. The CDR3 DNA sequence: TGCGCCAGCAGCTTGGGAGAGGGTTCTCAGCCCCAGCATTTT. It encodes CASSLGEGSQPQHF.

V usage is TRBV28 and J usage is TRBJ1-5, with 10 bases lining up with TRBD1. The CDR3 loop spans 16 amino acids. Unmatched junction bases numbered 3, after V lost 2 bases and J lost 2 bases. From germline, CDR1 is MDHEN and CDR2 SYDVKM. The CDR3 loop is CASSLIGTGGNQPQHF. Written as DNA, the CDR3 is TGTGCCAGCAGTTTAATCGGGACAGGGGGCAATCAGCCCCAGCATTTT.

A single count supports this clone. V gene TRBV12-5 combines with J gene TRBJ1-3, with D maybe TRBD1 (6 bases). CDR3 size: 15 residues. V gave up 6 bases and J gave up 2 bases, with 14 bases separating them. Germline V gene lookup returns CDR1 LGHNT and CDR2 FRNRAP. The chain's CDR3 is CASGTISGAGNTIYF. The CDR3 DNA is TGTGCTAGTGGAACCATCTCAGGGGCTGGAAACACCATATATTTT.

This clone showed up just a few times. The gene calls are TRBV19 and TRBJ2-7; D is unresolved. Germline V gene data show CDR1 as LNHDA and CDR2 as SQIVND (reference sequence). Trimming removed 3 bases from V and 6 bases from J, with 12 bases in between. The CDR3 runs to 13 residues. CDR3 DNA sequence: TGTGCCAGTAGTATGTCCTGGGCGAGCGAGCAGTACTTC. Its translation is CASSMSWASEQYF.

This clone came up a few times. The CDR3 DNA reads as TGTGCCAGCAGCGGACAGGTACCTGGAAACACCATATATTTT. The encoded protein is CASSGQVPGNTIYF. The V call is TRBV14, the J call TRBJ1-3; TRBD1 aligns across 7 bases. CDR1 and CDR2 from the germline V gene are SGHDN and FVKESK. Trimming at V came to 5 bases and at J to 2 bases, leaving 3 bases not matched to a gene. The CDR3 consists of 14 residues. The full variable domain, with the rest looked up from reference TRBV14 and TRBJ1-3, is EAGVTQFPSHSVIEKGQTVTLRCDPISGHDNLYWYRRVMGKEIKFLLHFVKESKQDESGMPNNRFLAERTGGTYSTLKVQPAELEDSGVYFCASSGQVPGNTIYFGEGSWLTVV.

The chain links TRBV5-3 to TRBJ1-1; 10 bases are a match to TRBD1. TRBV5-3 is an open reading frame whose function is uncertain. The J segment lost 6 bases and the V segment lost 0 bases, leaving 8 bases of the junction unmatched. This CDR3 is built from 16 residues. This CDR3 is CARSLGLTGGFAEAFF. The CDR3 DNA is TGTGCCAGAAGCTTGGGGTTGACAGGGGGCTTCGCTGAAGCTTTCTTT.

The V call is TRBV28, the J call TRBJ1-5; TRBD1 matches 7 bases. Germline values: CDR1 MDHEN, CDR2 SYDVKM. The CDR3 consists of 15 residues. The V segment lost 7 bases and the J segment 0 bases; nucleotides outside the gene matches: 6. The CDR3 region is CASTPGTVSNQPQHF. CDR3 coding DNA: TGTGCCAGCACCCCAGGGACAGTTAGCAATCAGCCCCAGCATTTT. The whole variable domain, filled in from reference TRBV28 and TRBJ1-5, reads DVKVTQSSRYLVKRTGEKVFLECVQDMDHENMFWYRQDPGLGLRLIYFSYDVKMKEKGDIPEGYSVSREKKERFSLILESASTNQTSMYLCASTPGTVSNQPQHFGDGTRLSIL.

The chain employs TRBV5-1 and TRBJ2-2; no reliable D call. Germline CDR1 and CDR2: SGHRS and YFSETQ. The CDR3 runs to 13 residues. Trimming cost V 2 bases and J 1 base, with 3 bases left between them. CDR3: CASSFQNTGELFF. CDR3 DNA sequence: TGCGCCAGCAGCTTCCAGAACACCGGGGAGCTGTTTTTT.

DNA of the CDR3: TGTGCCAGTAGTATTCGACTAGCGGGAGGGCCGGGTGAGCAGTTCTTC. Amino acids: CASSIRLAGGPGEQFF. The chain joins TRBV19 to TRBJ2-1; 14 bases are shared with TRBD2. The CDR3 is 16 residues long. Looked up from germline, CDR1 is LNHDA and CDR2 is SQIVND (reference sequence). V gave up 3 bases and J gave up 9 bases; unmatched junction bases: 7. Full variable domain (remainder filled in from reference TRBV19 and TRBJ2-1): DGGITQSPKYLFRKEGQNVTLSCEQNLNHDAMYWYRQDPGQGLRLIYYSQIVNDFQKGDIAEGYSVSREKKESFPLTVTSAQKNPTAFYLCASSIRLAGGPGEQFFGPGTRLTVL.

The chain combines TRBV27 with TRBJ2-6, with D possibly matching TRBD1 (5 bases). The CDR3 sequence is 18 residues long. Germline-derived CDR1 and CDR2 are MNHEY and SMNVEV (reference sequence). With 5 bases removed from V and 0 bases from J, the gap between germline ends came to 17 bases. CDR3 sequence reads: CASSPRGRASSGANVLTF. CDR3 nucleotides: TGTGCCAGCAGTCCTCGAGGCAGGGCCTCCTCTGGGGCCAACGTCCTGACTTTC.

The chain is built from TRBV18 and TRBJ1-1, with unresolved D. V was trimmed by 3 bases and J by 3 bases, leaving 14 bases between them. Germline V CDR1 and CDR2: KGHSH, LQKENI. The CDR3 totals 15 residues. The CDR3 nucleotides read TGTGCCAGCTCACCGGCACGAACCATGGACACTGAAGCTTTCTTT. Translating gives CASSPARTMDTEAFF.

The chain uses TRBV2 and TRBJ1-1; TRBD1 matches 7 bases. Germline trimming cut 6 bases from V and 1 base from J; bases unmatched to any gene: 2. This CDR3 has 13 residues. Germline V gives CDR1 SNHLY, CDR2 FYNNEI. The CDR3 loop is CASSSGGNTEAFF. Here the CDR3 DNA reads TGTGCCAGCAGCTCAGGGGGGAACACTGAAGCTTTCTTT.

The CDR3 spells CASSVQTGTHSGNTIYF. As DNA, the CDR3 is TGTGCCAGCAGCGTGCAGACAGGGACCCACTCTGGAAACACCATATATTTT. The V call is TRBV7-2, the J call TRBJ1-3, with TRBD1 matching 7 bases. Germline CDR1 is SGHTA and CDR2 is FQGNSA. CDR3 length equals 17 residues. The V and J ends lost 5 bases and 0 bases, in that order; junction bases with no gene match: 10.

The V gene is TRBV14, the J gene TRBJ1-3; 8 bases fit TRBD1. The CDR3 is 17 residues long. The ends lost 4 bases at V and 3 bases at J; junction bases unmatched: 11. Germline loops: CDR1 SGHDN, CDR2 FVKESK. CDR3 region: CASSPPRRTGGGNTIYF. In DNA form, the CDR3 reads TGTGCCAGCAGCCCTCCCCGCCGAACAGGGGGTGGAAACACCATATATTTT.

V gene TRBV5-4 combines with J gene TRBJ2-1, with TRBD2 identical over 12 bases. From germline, CDR1 is SGHNT and CDR2 YYREEE (reference sequence). V lost 3 bases and J lost 0; bases outside the gene matches: 4. This CDR3 comprises 17 residues. CDR3 sequence reads: CASSSLGLAGSYNEQFF. The CDR3 region has the DNA TGTGCCAGCAGCTCCCTGGGACTAGCGGGCTCCTACAATGAGCAGTTCTTC.

This chain joins TRBV28 and TRBJ1-1; possibly TRBD1 for D (5 bases). The CDR3 contains 14 residues. Germline CDR1 MDHEN, CDR2 SYDVKM. Trimming shortened V by 9 bases and J by 3 bases, and 17 bases separated the two germline ends. The CDR3 DNA sequence: TGTGCCAGTAGTCACCGGGACTACGACACTGAAGCTTTCTTT. Translation: CASSHRDYDTEAFF.